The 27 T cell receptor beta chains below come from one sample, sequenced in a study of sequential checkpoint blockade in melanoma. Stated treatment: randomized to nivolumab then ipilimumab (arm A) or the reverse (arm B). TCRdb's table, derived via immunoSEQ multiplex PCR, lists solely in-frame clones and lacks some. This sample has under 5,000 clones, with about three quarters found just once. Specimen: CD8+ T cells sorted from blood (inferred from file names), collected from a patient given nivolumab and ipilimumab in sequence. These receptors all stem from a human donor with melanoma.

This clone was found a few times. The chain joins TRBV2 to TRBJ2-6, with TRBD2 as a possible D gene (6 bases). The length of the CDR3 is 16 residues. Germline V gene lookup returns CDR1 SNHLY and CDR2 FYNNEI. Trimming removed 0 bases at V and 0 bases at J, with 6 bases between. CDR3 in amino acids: CASSEAEGSGANVLTF. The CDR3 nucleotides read TGTGCCAGCAGTGAAGCGGAGGGCTCTGGGGCCAACGTCCTGACTTTC.

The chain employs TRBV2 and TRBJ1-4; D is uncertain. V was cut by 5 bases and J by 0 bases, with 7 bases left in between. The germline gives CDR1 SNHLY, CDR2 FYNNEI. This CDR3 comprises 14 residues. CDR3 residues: CASSRYATNEKLFF. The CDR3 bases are TGTGCCAGCAGTCGGTATGCAACTAATGAAAAACTGTTTTTT.

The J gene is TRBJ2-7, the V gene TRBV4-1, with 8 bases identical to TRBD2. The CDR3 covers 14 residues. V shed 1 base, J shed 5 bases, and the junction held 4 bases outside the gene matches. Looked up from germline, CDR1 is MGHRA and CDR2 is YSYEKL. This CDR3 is CASSQGGGIDEQYF. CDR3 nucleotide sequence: TGCGCCAGCAGCCAAGGCGGGGGGATCGACGAGCAGTACTTC.

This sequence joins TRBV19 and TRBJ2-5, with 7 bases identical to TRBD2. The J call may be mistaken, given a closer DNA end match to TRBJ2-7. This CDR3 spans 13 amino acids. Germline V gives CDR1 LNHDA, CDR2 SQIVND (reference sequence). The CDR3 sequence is CASSIGGSYEQYF. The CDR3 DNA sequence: TGTGCCAGTAGTATCGGGGGGTCCTACGAGCAGTACTTC.

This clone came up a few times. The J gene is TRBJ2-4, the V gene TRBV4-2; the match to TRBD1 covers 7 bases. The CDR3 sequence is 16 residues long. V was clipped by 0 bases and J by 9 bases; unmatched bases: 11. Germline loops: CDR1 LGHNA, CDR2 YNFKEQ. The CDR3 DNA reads TGTGCCAGCAGCCAAGACGGGGCAGGGGGTTTAGGCATTCAGTACTTC. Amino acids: CASSQDGAGGLGIQYF.

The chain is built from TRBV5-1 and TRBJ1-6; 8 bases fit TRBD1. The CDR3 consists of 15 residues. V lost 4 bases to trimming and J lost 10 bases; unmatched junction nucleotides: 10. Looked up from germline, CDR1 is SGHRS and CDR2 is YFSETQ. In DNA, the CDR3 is TGCGCCAGCAGCACCGGGACAGGTGGGCGATCACCCCTCCACTTT. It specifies CASSTGTGGRSPLHF.

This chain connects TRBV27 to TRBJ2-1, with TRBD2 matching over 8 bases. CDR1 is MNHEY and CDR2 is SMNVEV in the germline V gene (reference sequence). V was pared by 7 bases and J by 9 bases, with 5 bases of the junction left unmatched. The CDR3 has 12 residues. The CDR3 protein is CASTGGAFEQFF. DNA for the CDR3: TGTGCCAGCACCGGGGGGGCGTTTGAGCAGTTCTTC.

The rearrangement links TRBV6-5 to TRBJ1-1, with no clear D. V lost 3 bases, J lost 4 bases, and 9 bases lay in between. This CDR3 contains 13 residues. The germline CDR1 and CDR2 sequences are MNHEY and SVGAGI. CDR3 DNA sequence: TGTGCCAGCAGTTATAACTCGTTCACTGAAGCTTTCTTT. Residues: CASSYNSFTEAFF.

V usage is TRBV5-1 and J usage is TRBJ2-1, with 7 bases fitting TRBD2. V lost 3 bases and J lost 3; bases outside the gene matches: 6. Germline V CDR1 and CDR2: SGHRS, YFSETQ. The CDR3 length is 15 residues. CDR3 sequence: CASSWAGTIYNEQFF. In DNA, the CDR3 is TGCGCCAGCAGCTGGGCCGGGACTATCTACAATGAGCAGTTCTTC.

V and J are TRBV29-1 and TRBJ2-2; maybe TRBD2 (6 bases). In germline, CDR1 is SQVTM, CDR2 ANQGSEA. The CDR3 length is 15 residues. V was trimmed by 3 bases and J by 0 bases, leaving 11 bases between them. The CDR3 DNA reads TGCAGCGTTGATATCCGGGGGACGAACACCGGGGAGCTGTTTTTT. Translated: CSVDIRGTNTGELFF.

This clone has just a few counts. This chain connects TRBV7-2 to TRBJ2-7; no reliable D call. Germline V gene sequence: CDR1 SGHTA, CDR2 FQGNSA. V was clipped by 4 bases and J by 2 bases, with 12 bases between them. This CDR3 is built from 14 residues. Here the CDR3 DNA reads TGTGCCAGCAGCTCTTACGGTAACGCCTACGAGCAGTACTTC. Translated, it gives CASSSYGNAYEQYF.

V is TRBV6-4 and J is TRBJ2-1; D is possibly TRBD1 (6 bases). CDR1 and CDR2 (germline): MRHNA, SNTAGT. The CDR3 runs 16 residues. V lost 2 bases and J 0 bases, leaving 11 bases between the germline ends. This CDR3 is CASSDDDRSSYNEQFF. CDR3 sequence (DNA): TGTGCCAGCAGTGACGACGACAGGAGCTCCTACAATGAGCAGTTCTTC.

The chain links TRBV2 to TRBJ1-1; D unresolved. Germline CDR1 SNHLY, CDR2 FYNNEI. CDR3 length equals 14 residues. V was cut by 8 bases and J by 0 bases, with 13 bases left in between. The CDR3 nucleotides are TGTGCCAGCTCCCTGACGGGGATGAACACTGAAGCTTTCTTT. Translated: CASSLTGMNTEAFF. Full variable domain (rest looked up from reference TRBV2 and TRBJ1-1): EPEVTQTPSHQVTQMGQEVILRCVPISNHLYFYWYRQILGQKVEFLVSFYNNEISEKSEIFDDQFSVERPDGSNFTLKIRSTKLEDSAMYFCASSLTGMNTEAFFGQGTRLTVV.

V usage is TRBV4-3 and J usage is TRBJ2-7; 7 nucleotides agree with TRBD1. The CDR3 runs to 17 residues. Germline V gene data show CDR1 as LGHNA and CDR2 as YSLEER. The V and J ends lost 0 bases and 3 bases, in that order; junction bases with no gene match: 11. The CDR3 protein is CASSQEGPNRGLYEQYF. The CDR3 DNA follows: TGCGCCAGCAGCCAAGAGGGACCTAACAGGGGCCTCTACGAGCAGTACTTC.

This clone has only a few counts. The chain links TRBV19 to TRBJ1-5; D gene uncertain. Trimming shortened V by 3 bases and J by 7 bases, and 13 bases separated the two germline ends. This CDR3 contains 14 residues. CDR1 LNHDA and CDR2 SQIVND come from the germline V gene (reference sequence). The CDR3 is CASSILAGKQPQHF. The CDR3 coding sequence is TGTGCCAGTAGTATCTTAGCGGGTAAGCAGCCCCAGCATTTT.

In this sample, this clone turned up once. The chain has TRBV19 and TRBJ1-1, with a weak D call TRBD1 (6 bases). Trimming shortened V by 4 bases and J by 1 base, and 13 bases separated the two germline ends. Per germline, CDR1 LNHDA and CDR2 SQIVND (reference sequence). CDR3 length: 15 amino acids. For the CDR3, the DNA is TGTGCCAGTAGTACCCCAGGGGCCGCGAACACTGAAGCTTTCTTT. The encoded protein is CASSTPGAANTEAFF.

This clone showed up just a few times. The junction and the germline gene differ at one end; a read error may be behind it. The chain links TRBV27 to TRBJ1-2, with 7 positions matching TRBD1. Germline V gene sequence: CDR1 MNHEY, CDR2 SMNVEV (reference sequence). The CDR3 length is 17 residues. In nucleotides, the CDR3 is TGTACCAGCAGTTCGGACAGGAGGGGACCCTCGAACTATCGCTACACCTTC. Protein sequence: CTSSSDRRGPSNYRYTF.

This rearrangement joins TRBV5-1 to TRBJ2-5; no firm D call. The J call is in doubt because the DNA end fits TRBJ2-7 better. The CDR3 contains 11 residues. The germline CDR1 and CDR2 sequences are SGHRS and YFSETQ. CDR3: CASRVSYEQYF. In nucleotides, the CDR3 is TGCGCCAGCAGAGTGAGCTACGAGCAGTACTTC.

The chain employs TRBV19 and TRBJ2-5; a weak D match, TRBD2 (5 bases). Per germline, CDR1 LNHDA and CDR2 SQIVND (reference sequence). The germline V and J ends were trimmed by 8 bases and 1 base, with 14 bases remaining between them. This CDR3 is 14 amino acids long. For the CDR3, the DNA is TGTGCCAGTTCAAGGTTGAGGGCCCAAGAGACCCAGTACTTC. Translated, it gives CASSRLRAQETQYF.

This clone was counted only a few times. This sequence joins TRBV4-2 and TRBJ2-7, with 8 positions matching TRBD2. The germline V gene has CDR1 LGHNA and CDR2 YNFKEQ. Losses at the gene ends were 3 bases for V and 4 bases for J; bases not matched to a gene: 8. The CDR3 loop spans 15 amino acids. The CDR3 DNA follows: TGTGCCAGCAGCCAGGAAGCGGGAGAGCCATACGAGCAGTACTTC. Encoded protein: CASSQEAGEPYEQYF.

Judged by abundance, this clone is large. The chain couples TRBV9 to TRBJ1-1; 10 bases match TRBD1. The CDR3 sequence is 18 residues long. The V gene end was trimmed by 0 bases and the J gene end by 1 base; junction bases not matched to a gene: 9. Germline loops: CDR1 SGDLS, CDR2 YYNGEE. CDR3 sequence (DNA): TGTGCCAGCAGCGTAGGAGGGGGACAGGGGCTAGCGAACACTGAAGCTTTCTTT. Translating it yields CASSVGGGQGLANTEAFF.

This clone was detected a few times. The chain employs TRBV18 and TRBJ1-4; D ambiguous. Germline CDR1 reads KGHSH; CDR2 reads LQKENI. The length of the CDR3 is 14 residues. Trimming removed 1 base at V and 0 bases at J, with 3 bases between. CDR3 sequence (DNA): TGTGCCAGCTCACCACGAGCAACTAATGAAAAACTGTTTTTT. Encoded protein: CASSPRATNEKLFF.

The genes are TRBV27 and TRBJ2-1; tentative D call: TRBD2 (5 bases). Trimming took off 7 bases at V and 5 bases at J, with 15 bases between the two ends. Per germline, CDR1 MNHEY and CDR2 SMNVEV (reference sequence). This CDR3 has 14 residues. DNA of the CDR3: TGTGCCAGCATCCGTGGGGTGGGAGACAATGAGCAGTTCTTC. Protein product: CASIRGVGDNEQFF.

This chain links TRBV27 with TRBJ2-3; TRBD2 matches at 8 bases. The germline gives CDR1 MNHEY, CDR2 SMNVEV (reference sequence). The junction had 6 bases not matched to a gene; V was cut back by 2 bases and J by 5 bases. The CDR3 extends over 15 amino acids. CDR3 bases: TGTGCCAGCAGTTTACAGGCGGGGGGAGTAGATACGCAGTATTTT. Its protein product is CASSLQAGGVDTQYF.

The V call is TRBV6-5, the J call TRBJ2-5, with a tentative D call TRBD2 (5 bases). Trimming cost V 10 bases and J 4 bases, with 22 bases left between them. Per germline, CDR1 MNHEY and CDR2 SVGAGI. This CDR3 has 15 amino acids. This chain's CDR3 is CATSLEARGRETQYF. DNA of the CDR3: TGTGCCACCTCCCTGGAAGCGAGAGGGCGAGAGACCCAGTACTTC.

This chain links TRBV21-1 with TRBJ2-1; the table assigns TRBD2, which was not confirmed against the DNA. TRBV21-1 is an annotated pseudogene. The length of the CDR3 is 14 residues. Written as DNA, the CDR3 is TGTGCCACCACCGGCGGGAGCTCCTACAATGAGCAGTTCTTC. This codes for CATTGGSSYNEQFF.

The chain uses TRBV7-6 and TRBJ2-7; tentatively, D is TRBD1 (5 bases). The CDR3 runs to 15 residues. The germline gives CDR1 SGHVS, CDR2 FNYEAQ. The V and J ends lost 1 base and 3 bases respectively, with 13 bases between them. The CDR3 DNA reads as TGTGCCAGCAGCTTAGAACGGACATCCGTCTACGAGCAGTACTTC. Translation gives CASSLERTSVYEQYF.